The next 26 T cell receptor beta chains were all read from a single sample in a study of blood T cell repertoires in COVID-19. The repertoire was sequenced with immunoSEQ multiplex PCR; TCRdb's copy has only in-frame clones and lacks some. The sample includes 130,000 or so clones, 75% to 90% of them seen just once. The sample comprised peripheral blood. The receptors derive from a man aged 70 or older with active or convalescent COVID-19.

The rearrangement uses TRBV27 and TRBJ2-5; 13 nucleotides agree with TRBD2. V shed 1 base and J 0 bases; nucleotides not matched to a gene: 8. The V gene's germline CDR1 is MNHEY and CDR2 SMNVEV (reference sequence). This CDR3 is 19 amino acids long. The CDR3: CASSLFGTSGIGYQETQYF. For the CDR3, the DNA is TGTGCCAGCAGTTTATTCGGGACTAGCGGGATTGGGTACCAAGAGACCCAGTACTTC.

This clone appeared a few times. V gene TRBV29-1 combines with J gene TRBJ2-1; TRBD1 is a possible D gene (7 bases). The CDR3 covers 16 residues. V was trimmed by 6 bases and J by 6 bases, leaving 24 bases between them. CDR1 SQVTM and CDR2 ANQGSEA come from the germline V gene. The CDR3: CSVGGTGQNFPNEQFF. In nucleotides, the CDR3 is TGCAGCGTGGGGGGCACGGGACAGAATTTTCCCAATGAGCAGTTCTTC.

The CDR3 spells CASSHSGGDTQYF. CDR3 coding DNA: TGTGCCAGCAGCCATTCAGGGGGGGATACGCAGTATTTT. The chain combines TRBV5-5 with TRBJ2-3, with a tentative D call TRBD1 (7 bases). Deletions cut 4 bases from V and 6 bases from J, with 12 bases between. Germline CDR1 reads SGHKS; CDR2 reads YYEKEE (reference sequence). The CDR3 runs 13 residues.

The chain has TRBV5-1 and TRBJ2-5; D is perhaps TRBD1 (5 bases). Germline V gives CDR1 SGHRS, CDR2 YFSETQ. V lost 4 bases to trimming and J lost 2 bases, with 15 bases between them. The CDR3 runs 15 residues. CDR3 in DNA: TGCGCCAGCAGCATAAACAGGTTAACTCAAGAGACCCAGTACTTC. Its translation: CASSINRLTQETQYF.

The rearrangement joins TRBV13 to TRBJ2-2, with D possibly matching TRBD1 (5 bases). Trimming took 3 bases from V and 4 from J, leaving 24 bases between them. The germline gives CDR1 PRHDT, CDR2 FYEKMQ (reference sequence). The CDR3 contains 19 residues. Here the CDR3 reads CASSFTGLQGSISTGELFF. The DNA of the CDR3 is TGTGCCAGCAGCTTCACCGGCCTCCAGGGCTCCATAAGCACCGGGGAGCTGTTTTTT.

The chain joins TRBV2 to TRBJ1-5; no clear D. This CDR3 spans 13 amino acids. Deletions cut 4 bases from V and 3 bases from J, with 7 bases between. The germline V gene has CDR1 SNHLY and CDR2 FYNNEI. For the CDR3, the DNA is TGTGCCAGCAGTGGAGGCCTCAATCAGCCCCAGCATTTT. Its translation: CASSGGLNQPQHF.

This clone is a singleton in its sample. The CDR3 DNA sequence: TGTGCCAGCAGCTTACCCGGGAAGGTCTCCTACGAGCAGTACTTC. Translating gives CASSLPGKVSYEQYF. This chain joins TRBV28 and TRBJ2-7, with a tentative D call TRBD2 (5 bases). The V gene's germline CDR1 is MDHEN and CDR2 SYDVKM. V lost 6 bases to trimming and J lost 0 bases, with 15 bases between them. This CDR3 comprises 15 residues.

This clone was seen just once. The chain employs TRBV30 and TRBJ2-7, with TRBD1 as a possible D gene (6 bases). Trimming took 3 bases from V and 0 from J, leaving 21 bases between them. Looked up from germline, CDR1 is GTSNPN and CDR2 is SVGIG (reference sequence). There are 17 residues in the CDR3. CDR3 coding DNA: TGTGCCTGGAGGCCCCTACTCGACAGGCCTAGCTCCTACGAGCAGTACTTC. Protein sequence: CAWRPLLDRPSSYEQYF.

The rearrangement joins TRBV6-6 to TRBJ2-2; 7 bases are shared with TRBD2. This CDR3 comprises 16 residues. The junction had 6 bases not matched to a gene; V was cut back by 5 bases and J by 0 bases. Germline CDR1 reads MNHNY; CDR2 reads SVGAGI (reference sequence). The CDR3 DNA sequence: TGTGCCAGCAGTCCGGTCGGGACTACGAACACCGGGGAGCTGTTTTTT. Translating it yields CASSPVGTTNTGELFF.

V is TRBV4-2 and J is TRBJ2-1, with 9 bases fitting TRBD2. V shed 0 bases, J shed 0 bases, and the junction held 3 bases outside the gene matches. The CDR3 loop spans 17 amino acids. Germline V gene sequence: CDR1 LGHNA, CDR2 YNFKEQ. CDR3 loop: CASSQETSGSSYNEQFF. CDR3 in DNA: TGTGCCAGCAGCCAAGAGACTAGCGGCAGCTCCTACAATGAGCAGTTCTTC.

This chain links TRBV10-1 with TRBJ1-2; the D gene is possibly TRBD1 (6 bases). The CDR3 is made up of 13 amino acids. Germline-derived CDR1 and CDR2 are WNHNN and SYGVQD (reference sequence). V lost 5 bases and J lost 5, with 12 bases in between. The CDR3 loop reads CASSMDSGYGYTF. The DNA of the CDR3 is TGCGCCAGCAGTATGGACAGTGGGTATGGCTACACCTTC.

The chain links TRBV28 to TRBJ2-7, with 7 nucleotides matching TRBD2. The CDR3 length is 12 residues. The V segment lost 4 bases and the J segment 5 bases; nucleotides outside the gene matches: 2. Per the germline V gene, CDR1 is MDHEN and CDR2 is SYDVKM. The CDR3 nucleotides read TGTGCCAGCAGTTACGGGGGGAACGAGCAGTACTTC. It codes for CASSYGGNEQYF.

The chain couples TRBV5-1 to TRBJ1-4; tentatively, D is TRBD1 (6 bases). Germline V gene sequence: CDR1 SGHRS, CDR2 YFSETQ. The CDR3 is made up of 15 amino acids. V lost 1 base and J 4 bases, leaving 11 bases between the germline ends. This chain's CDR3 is CASSLMGANNEKLFF. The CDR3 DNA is TGCGCCAGCAGCTTGATGGGGGCAAATAATGAAAAACTGTTTTTT.

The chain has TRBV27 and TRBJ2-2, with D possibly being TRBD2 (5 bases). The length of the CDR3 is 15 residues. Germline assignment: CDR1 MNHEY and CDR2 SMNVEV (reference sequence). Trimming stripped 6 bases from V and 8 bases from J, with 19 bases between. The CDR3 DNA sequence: TGTGCCAGCAGCCTCATCGGGGTCGGGTATGGGGAGCTGTTTTTT. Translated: CASSLIGVGYGELFF.

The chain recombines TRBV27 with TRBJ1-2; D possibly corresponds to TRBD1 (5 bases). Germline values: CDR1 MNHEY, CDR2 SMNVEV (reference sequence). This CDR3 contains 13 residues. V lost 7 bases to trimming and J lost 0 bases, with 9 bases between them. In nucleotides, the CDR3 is TGTGCCAGCAAGGACATCTCTAACTATGGCTACACCTTC. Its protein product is CASKDISNYGYTF.

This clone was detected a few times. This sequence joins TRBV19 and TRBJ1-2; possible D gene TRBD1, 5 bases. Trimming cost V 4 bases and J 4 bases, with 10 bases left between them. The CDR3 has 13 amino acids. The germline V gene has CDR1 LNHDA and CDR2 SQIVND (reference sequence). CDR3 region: CASSSGASYGYTF. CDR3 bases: TGTGCCAGTAGTAGCGGGGCAAGCTATGGCTACACCTTC.

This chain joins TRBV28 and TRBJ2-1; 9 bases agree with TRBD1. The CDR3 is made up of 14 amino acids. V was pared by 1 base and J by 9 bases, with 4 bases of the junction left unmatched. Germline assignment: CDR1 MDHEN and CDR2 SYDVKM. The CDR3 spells CASSLSTGGVEQFF. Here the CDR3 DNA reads TGTGCCAGCAGTTTATCCACAGGGGGCGTTGAGCAGTTCTTC.

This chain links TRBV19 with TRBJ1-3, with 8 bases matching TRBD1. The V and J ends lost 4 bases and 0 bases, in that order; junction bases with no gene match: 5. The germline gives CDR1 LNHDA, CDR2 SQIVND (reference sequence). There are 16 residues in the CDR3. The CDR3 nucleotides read TGTGCCAGTAGTAGGGGGACAGGTCGCTCTGGAAACACCATATATTTT. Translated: CASSRGTGRSGNTIYF.

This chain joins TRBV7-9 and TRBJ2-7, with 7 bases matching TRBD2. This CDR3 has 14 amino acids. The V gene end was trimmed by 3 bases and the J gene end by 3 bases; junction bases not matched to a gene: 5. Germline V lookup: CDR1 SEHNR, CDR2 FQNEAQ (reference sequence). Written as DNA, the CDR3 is TGTGCCAGCAGCTTTGCGGGAGTCGACTACGAGCAGTACTTC. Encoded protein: CASSFAGVDYEQYF.

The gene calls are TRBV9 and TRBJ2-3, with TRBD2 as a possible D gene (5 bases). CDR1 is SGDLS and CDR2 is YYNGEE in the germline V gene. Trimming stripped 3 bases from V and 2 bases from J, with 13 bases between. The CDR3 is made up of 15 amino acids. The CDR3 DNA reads TGTGCCAGCAGCGGGGGTGGCGGGCTCACAGATACGCAGTATTTT. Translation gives CASSGGGGLTDTQYF.

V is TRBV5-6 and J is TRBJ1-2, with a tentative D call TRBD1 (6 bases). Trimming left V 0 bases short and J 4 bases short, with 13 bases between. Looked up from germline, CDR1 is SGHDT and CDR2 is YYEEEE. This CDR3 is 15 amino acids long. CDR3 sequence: CASSLAAGVAYGYTF. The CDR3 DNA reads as TGTGCCAGCAGCTTGGCCGCAGGGGTAGCCTATGGCTACACCTTC.

The CDR3 DNA sequence: TGTGCCAGCCAGGCCGGACGGGGGGCGGTAGATACAGATACGCAGTATTTT. Translated: CASQAGRGAVDTDTQYF. The rearrangement joins TRBV18 to TRBJ2-3, with D perhaps TRBD2 (7 bases). The germline gives CDR1 KGHSH, CDR2 LQKENI. The CDR3 consists of 17 residues. Trimming stripped 8 bases from V and 3 bases from J, with 24 bases between.

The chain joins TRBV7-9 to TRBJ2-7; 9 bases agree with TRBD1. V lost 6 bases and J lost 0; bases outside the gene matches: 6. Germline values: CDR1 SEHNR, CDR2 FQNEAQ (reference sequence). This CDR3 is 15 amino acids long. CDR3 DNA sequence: TGTGCCAGCAGTCCAGGACAGGGGAGCTCCTACGAGCAGTACTTC. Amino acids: CASSPGQGSSYEQYF.

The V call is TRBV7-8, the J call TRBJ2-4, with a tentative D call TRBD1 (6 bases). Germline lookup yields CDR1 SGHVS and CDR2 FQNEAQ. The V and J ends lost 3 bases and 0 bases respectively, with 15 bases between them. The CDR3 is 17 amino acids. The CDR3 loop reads CASSLNRVGIAKNIQYF. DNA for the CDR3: TGTGCCAGCAGCTTGAACAGGGTCGGGATAGCCAAAAACATTCAGTACTTC.

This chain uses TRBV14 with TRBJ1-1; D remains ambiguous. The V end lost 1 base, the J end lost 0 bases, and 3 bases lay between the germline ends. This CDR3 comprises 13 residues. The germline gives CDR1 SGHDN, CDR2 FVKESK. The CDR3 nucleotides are TGTGCCAGCAGCCAAGCGTTGAACACTGAAGCTTTCTTT. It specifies CASSQALNTEAFF. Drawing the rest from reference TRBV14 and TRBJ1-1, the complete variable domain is EAGVTQFPSHSVIEKGQTVTLRCDPISGHDNLYWYRRVMGKEIKFLLHFVKESKQDESGMPNNRFLAERTGGTYSTLKVQPAELEDSGVYFCASSQALNTEAFFGQGTRLTVV.

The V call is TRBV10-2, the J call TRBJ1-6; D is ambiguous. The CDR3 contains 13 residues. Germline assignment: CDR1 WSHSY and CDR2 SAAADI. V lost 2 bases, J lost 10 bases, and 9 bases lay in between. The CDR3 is CASSEVAESPLHF. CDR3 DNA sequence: TGCGCCAGCAGTGAGGTGGCAGAATCACCCCTCCACTTT.